The 16 T cell receptor beta chains below were found in one sample sequenced in a study of T-cell memory formation after mild COVID-19 (dated by TCRdb to the early 2020s). Library preparation employed 5' RACE. Sequencer: Illumina NovaSeq 6000. TCRdb reprocessing: public reads trimmed at Q25 with fastp, clones called with MiXCR, in-frame beta chains kept. Every entry covers one CDR3 protein and lists the most common genes and DNA from its rows. The sample table lists under 250,000 distinct CDR3 sequences, just over 15% of them with a count of one. The ten largest clonotypes hold less than 2.5% of the sample. Sample: PBMCs or a T cell subset sorted from them (not recorded which). The receptors shown here come from an adult woman who had mild COVID-19 (a few samples of this study predate the infection). The sample titles of this study are shuffled in the database, so cell type and time point are left out; the donor was told from shared clones.

The chain joins TRBV12-3 or TRBV12-4 to TRBJ2-1; D uncertain. The CDR3 runs 13 residues. Trimming took off 6 bases at V and 8 bases at J, with 14 bases between the two ends. CDR3 nucleotide sequence: TGTGCCAGCAGCCCATCCCGTTGGGATGAGCAGTTCTTC. It is translated as CASSPSRWDEQFF.

This clonotype was counted between two and nine times. The genes are TRBV11-3 and TRBJ2-7; 11 bases agree with TRBD2. The V gene's germline CDR1 is SGHNT and CDR2 YENEEA. There are 16 residues in the CDR3. Trimming at V came to 4 bases and at J to 5 bases, leaving 10 bases not matched to a gene. The CDR3 bases are TGTGCCAGCAGCTCATTAGCGGGAGGGCCTCTGGACGAGCAGTACTTC. This encodes CASSSLAGGPLDEQYF.

This clonotype was seen a handful of times. The rearrangement links TRBV6-4 to TRBJ1-5; D remains unclear. Germline V gene sequence: CDR1 MRHNA, CDR2 SNTAGT. The CDR3 loop spans 15 amino acids. Trimming left V 5 bases short and J 4 bases short, with 15 bases between. The CDR3 region has the DNA TGTGCCAGCAGTCCTAGTCACACCCCTAATCAGCCCCAGCATTTT. This encodes CASSPSHTPNQPQHF.

The chain links TRBV12-3 or TRBV12-4 to TRBJ1-2; a possible D gene is TRBD1 (5 bases). The CDR3 has 20 amino acids. The V end was cut by 2 bases, the J end by 5 bases, with 30 bases between. The CDR3 coding sequence is TGTGCCAGCAGTTTAAGCCGGGCAGGGCCAAACCCCGACGGGGGTTATGGCTACACCTTC. Residues: CASSLSRAGPNPDGGYGYTF.

This clonotype was seen a few times. This sequence joins TRBV4-3 and TRBJ1-1; D gene ambiguous. V was trimmed by 2 bases and J by 3 bases, leaving 13 bases between them. CDR1 is LGHNA, CDR2 YSLEER, per germline. This CDR3 region has 15 residues. Here the CDR3 reads CASSQYRVSYTEAFF. DNA for the CDR3: TGCGCCAGCAGCCAATACCGGGTCTCTTACACTGAAGCTTTCTTT.

The CDR3 protein is CATSDSPLNRARNQPQHF. CDR3 in DNA: TGTGCCACCAGTGATTCCCCTCTGAACAGGGCTCGAAATCAGCCCCAGCATTTT. The V and J genes are TRBV24-1 and TRBJ1-5; perhaps TRBD1 as D (6 bases). V was shortened by 2 bases and J by 4 bases, with 20 bases between the two germline ends. The CDR3 extends over 18 amino acids. Germline CDR1 is KGHDR and CDR2 is SFDVKD.

This clonotype was seen only a few times. The rearrangement uses TRBV7-2 and TRBJ2-1; 8 bases line up with TRBD2. J was trimmed by 4 bases and V by 8 bases; bases with no gene match: 7. CDR1 and CDR2 (germline): SGHTA, FQGNSA. The CDR3 is 14 residues long. CDR3 bases: TGTGCCAGCTCGGGACGGGGGGGGTACAATGAGCAGTTCTTC. As protein: CASSGRGGYNEQFF.

This clonotype was seen only a few times. This sequence joins TRBV19 and TRBJ1-1, with TRBD1 identical over 10 bases. The V and J ends lost 9 bases and 7 bases, in that order; junction bases with no gene match: 8. The CDR3 is 13 residues long. CDR1 and CDR2 from the germline V gene are LNHDA and SQIVND (reference sequence). CDR3 DNA sequence: TGTGCCAGAAACTTCCGGGACAGGGGTGAAGCTTTCTTT. Protein sequence: CARNFRDRGEAFF.

V and J are TRBV5-1 and TRBJ1-1; 8 positions agree with TRBD1. This CDR3 has 13 residues. Trimming removed 4 bases from V and 4 bases from J; junction bases left unmatched: 3. CDR1 and CDR2 from the germline V gene are SGHRS and YFSETQ. CDR3 bases: TGCGCCAGCAGCGCCGGACAGGGCACTGAAGCTTTCTTT. The encoded protein is CASSAGQGTEAFF.

This chain links TRBV30 with TRBJ2-7, with a weak D call TRBD2 (5 bases). V shed 2 bases and J shed 2 bases, with 7 bases lying between them. This CDR3 is 12 amino acids long. CDR1 and CDR2 from the germline V gene are GTSNPN and SVGIG (reference sequence). The CDR3 spells CAWSPGTYEQYF. The CDR3 bases are TGTGCCTGGAGTCCGGGGACCTACGAGCAGTACTTC.

V usage is TRBV18 and J usage is TRBJ1-1; weak D call: TRBD1 (5 bases). The CDR3 has 13 residues. Germline CDR1 KGHSH, CDR2 LQKENI. Trimming cost V 0 bases and J 4 bases, with 6 bases left between them. CDR3 protein: CASSPPGVTEAFF. DNA of the CDR3: TGTGCCAGCTCACCACCGGGGGTCACTGAAGCTTTCTTT.

The chain uses TRBV18 and TRBJ2-7; D possibly corresponds to TRBD2 (6 bases). CDR1 and CDR2 from the germline V gene are KGHSH and LQKENI. CDR3 length: 15 residues. Trimming took 2 bases from V and 2 from J, leaving 13 bases between them. The CDR3 spells CASSPDMSSAYEQYF. Written as DNA, the CDR3 is TGTGCCAGCTCACCAGATATGTCTAGCGCCTACGAGCAGTACTTC.

This chain joins TRBV12-3 or TRBV12-4 and TRBJ2-3; 7 bases map to TRBD2. Unmatched junction bases numbered 7, after V lost 7 bases and J lost 0 bases. CDR3 length: 15 amino acids. The CDR3 DNA reads as TGTGCCAGCACCCCCGGCGGGGGAAGCACAGATACGCAGTATTTT. Protein: CASTPGGGSTDTQYF.

The sample holds many counts of this clonotype. The CDR3 protein is CASGLYNEQFF. The DNA for the CDR3 is TGTGCTAGTGGTTTGTACAATGAGCAGTTCTTC. The chain couples TRBV12-5 to TRBJ2-1; D uncertain. CDR3 length: 11 residues. V was pared by 2 bases and J by 4 bases, with 0 bases between. The germline gives CDR1 LGHNT, CDR2 FRNRAP.

The V call is TRBV12-5, the J call TRBJ2-3; 9 bases are shared with TRBD2. The V gene end was trimmed by 6 bases and the J gene end by 6 bases; junction bases not matched to a gene: 13. The CDR3 is made up of 16 amino acids. Looked up from germline, CDR1 is LGHNT and CDR2 is FRNRAP. Here the CDR3 reads CASGPPAGGLGDTQYF. CDR3 DNA sequence: TGTGCTAGTGGCCCACCGGCGGGAGGGCTGGGGGATACGCAGTATTTT. The full variable domain, rest sourced from reference TRBV12-5 and TRBJ2-3, is DARVTQTPRHKVTEMGQEVTMRCQPILGHNTVFWYRQTMMQGLELLAYFRNRAPLDDSGMPKDRFSAEMPDATLATLKIQPSEPRDSAVYFCASGPPAGGLGDTQYFGPGTRLTVL.

This clonotype was picked up many times. The V and J genes are TRBV7-6 and TRBJ1-1; 8 nucleotides line up with TRBD1. CDR3 length: 15 amino acids. V was clipped by 3 bases and J by 3 bases; unmatched bases: 6. The V gene's germline CDR1 is SGHVS and CDR2 FNYEAQ. Here the CDR3 reads CASSLGTGRDTEAFF. The CDR3 nucleotides read TGTGCCAGCAGCTTGGGGACAGGTAGGGACACTGAAGCTTTCTTT. Variable domain in full (rest from reference TRBV7-6 and TRBJ1-1): GAGVSQSPRYKVTKRGQDVALRCDPISGHVSLYWYRQALGQGPEFLTYFNYEAQQDKSGLPNDRFSAERPEGSISTLTIQRTEQRDSAMYRCASSLGTGRDTEAFFGQGTRLTVV.